One TCR beta chain is described in this entry. The junction differs from germline at one of its ends, possibly a read error. The sample comes from a study of tumor-infiltrating lymphocytes in primary liver carcinoma. Study background: The number of productive TCRbeta reads per sample ranged from roughly 3.65 to 8 million and was similar across tissue types.

Reverse transcription of roughly 0.5 ug total RNA with a constant-region primer produced TCR beta cDNA. Three rounds of nested multiplex PCR with slightly modified ARM-PCR produced TCR beta libraries. It was with TRBV1-TRBV30 forward primers and a C-beta reverse primer that the first two PCR rounds were run, at 10 cycles each. MiXCR was run by TCRdb on the multiplex PCR reads, yielding one entry per CDR3 protein. The sample holds about 35,000 distinct CDR3 sequences; 70% to 85% are singletons and the top ten take roughly 15%. The CDR3 contains 13 residues. In germline, CDR1 is SGHRS, CDR2 YFSETQ. For each extraction, RNA and DNA were obtained together from approximately 20-30 mg of unsorted bulk tissue. Those sampled were patients whose primary liver carcinoma was treated by surgical resection. Chronic HBV infection was present in the patients, who were treatment-naive.

The J gene is TRBJ2-7, the V gene TRBV5-1; 8 nucleotides line up with TRBD1. The sequencing sample was made of liver tumor tissue from sampling region 4. Subset in this sample: tumor region T4, right-lateral pole. The receptor was derived from a man aged 35 to 55 with primary liver carcinoma and hepatitis B virus infection. The CDR3 nucleotides read TGCACCAGCGGCTTGCGGACAGGGAGCGAGCAGTACTTC. It is translated as CTSGLRTGSEQYF.